Listed below are T cell receptor beta chains from one sample, sequenced in a study of T cells in Graves' hyperthyroidism and ophthalmopathy. TCRdb reanalysed the multiplex PCR reads using MiXCR and keeps one entry per CDR3 protein. The table lists 540,000 or so distinct CDR3 sequences, about half of them singletons. Sequenced sample: peripheral blood or thyroid tissue (not recorded which). The receptors come from an adult woman with Graves' disease, either hyperthyroidism or ophthalmopathy (not recorded which). CDR3s include the opening cysteine and the closing phenylalanine or tryptophan. D genes are given only for firm matches. The size entry is marked missing in some rows and otherwise reads once, few, many or a size class.

abundance: -; d_gene: TRBD2; v_gene: TRBV28; j_gene: TRBJ2-2; CDR3nt: TGTGCCAGCAGTTCCGGACTAGCGGCGAACACCGGGGAGCTGTTTTTT; CDR3aa: CASSSGLAANTGELFF
abundance: -; d_gene: -; v_gene: TRBV24-1; j_gene: TRBJ2-7; CDR3nt: TGTGCCAGCAGTGAGGCCGTATGCGAGCAGTACTTC; CDR3aa: CASSEAVCEQYF
abundance: -; d_gene: TRBD1; v_gene: TRBV2; j_gene: TRBJ2-3; CDR3nt: TGTGCCAGCTTGGGACAGCTGAACACAGATACGCAGTATTTT; CDR3aa: CASLGQLNTDTQYF
abundance: many; d_gene: -; v_gene: TRBV5-1; j_gene: TRBJ2-6; CDR3nt: TGCGCCAGCAGCTTGTTCGGACACCCTGGCGGGGCCAACGTCCTGACTTTC; CDR3aa: CASSLFGHPGGANVLTF
abundance: -; d_gene: TRBD1; v_gene: TRBV7-8; j_gene: TRBJ1-2; CDR3nt: TGTGCCAGCAGCTCACGGACAGGGGGGAACTATGGCTACACCTTC; CDR3aa: CASSSRTGGNYGYTF
abundance: many; d_gene: -; v_gene: TRBV11-2; j_gene: TRBJ1-1; CDR3nt: TGTGCCAGCACCGAACCCGGGGCCGGAGCTTTCTTT; CDR3aa: CASTEPGAGAFF
abundance: -; d_gene: -; v_gene: TRBV2; j_gene: TRBJ2-7; CDR3nt: TGTGCCAGCAGTGGGACTGGGACCGGAAACCCCTACGAGCAGTACTTC; CDR3aa: CASSGTGTGNPYEQYF
abundance: -; d_gene: -; v_gene: TRBV7-7; j_gene: TRBJ2-2; CDR3nt: TGTGCCAGCAGCTCAACAGCCGGGACCCGGCTCCCCGGGGAGCTGTTTTTT; CDR3aa: CASSSTAGTRLPGELFF
abundance: many; d_gene: -; v_gene: TRBV10-3; j_gene: TRBJ1-6; CDR3nt: TGTGCCGTAAGGAGAGATAATTCACCCCTCCACTTT; CDR3aa: CAVRRDNSPLHF
abundance: -; d_gene: -; v_gene: TRBV2; j_gene: TRBJ2-6; CDR3nt: TGTGCCACCCGGGCCTATGGGGCCAACGTCCTGACTTTC; CDR3aa: CATRAYGANVLTF
abundance: many; d_gene: -; v_gene: TRBV5-4; j_gene: TRBJ2-2; CDR3nt: TGTGCCAGCAGCTTAAGGGTCGGGGAGCTGTTTTTT; CDR3aa: CASSLRVGELFF